This T cell receptor (beta chain) comes out of a study of human T cells and chemical hapten exposure. Study-level background: Minor pooled library volume differences mainly drove per-sample TCR yield variation.

This CDR3 has 16 residues. V was pared by 1 base and J by 2 bases, with 9 bases between. Germline CDR1 SEHNR, CDR2 FQNEAQ (reference sequence). This clonotype came up many times. In TCRdb, the 5' RACE reads were re-called with MiXCR into one record per CDR3 protein. There are roughly 81,000 distinct CDR3 sequences in the sample; approximately 8% occur only once, and approximately 2.3% lies in the top ten. Researchers extracted total RNA from unfractionated whole blood. This TCR came from a male donor in good health. The chain employs TRBV7-9 and TRBJ2-6; either TRBD1 or TRBD2 may supply D (6 bases each). In DNA, the CDR3 is TGTGCCAGCAGCTTAGTGGAGGGGGCTGGGGCCAACGTCCTGACTTTC. Encoded protein: CASSLVEGAGANVLTF.